Included here is one TCR beta chain sequence, with context. Its antigen is not known. Generated by immunoSEQ multiplex PCR, the TCRdb table keeps only in-frame clones and is missing some. Here the sample spans more than 100,000 clones, around 90% being singletons. V lost 10 bases and J 6 bases, leaving 25 bases between the germline ends. The CDR3 extends over 15 amino acids. The germline gives CDR1 MRHNA, CDR2 SNTAGT. The sample is drawn from a study of T cell responses to AZD1222 COVID-19 vaccine. Study-wide results and limits: Increases in Spike-specific TCR breadth and depth were seen after two AZD1222 doses. Repertoire samples came only from after the peak T cell response. Vaccine-related CD4 TCRs covered spike, predominating at 160-218 and 743-854.

The receptor was isolated from an adult who received the AZD1222 COVID-19 vaccine. Sequenced here: peripheral blood, sampled 28 days after the second AZD1222 dose. The rearrangement joins TRBV6-4 to TRBJ2-7; perhaps TRBD1 as D (6 bases). CDR3 in DNA: TGTGCCACCGCTCCGGGGCAGGTGGGGGCTAGCGAGCAGTACTTC. Its protein product is CATAPGQVGASEQYF.